Below, one T cell receptor (beta chain) is given with its context. Its specificity is not known. The data stem from a study of cytomegalovirus exposure and HLA in healthy donors. The PCR contained 60 Vbeta and 13 Jbeta primers. The protocol was immunoSEQ multiplex PCR, while the TCRdb copy is restricted to in-frame clones and leaves out a portion. The sample shows about 83,000 clones, around 76% of them seen only once. Donors in the study were healthy people who gave bone marrow. Donors showed nominal health when sampled, although they likely had unrecorded immune exposures. Study conclusions and caveats: The authors later found TCR association rates varying by HLA locus, with DRB1 most and HLA-C fewest.

Sample: PBMCs. This receptor was obtained from a young man in good health and CMV-seropositive.

Here the CDR3 reads CASSAEQGANYGYTF. CDR3 bases: TGTGCCAGCAGTGCTGAACAGGGGGCGAACTATGGCTACACCTTC. The chain employs TRBV6-1 and TRBJ1-2, with TRBD1 matching 9 bases. CDR1 is MNHNS, CDR2 SASEGT, per germline. The V segment lost 4 bases and the J segment 2 bases; nucleotides outside the gene matches: 5. The CDR3 loop spans 15 amino acids.